The next 20 T cell receptor beta chains were all read from a single sample in a study of technical replicates of blood from a few donors. The table came from immunoSEQ multiplex PCR; TCRdb's copy has only in-frame clones and leaves some out. The table shows about 81,000 clones, with roughly 96% occurring only once. What was sequenced was T cells isolated from PBMCs. These receptors originate from a human donor in good health.

The V and J genes are TRBV6-6 and TRBJ2-5; TRBD1 matches 9 bases. This CDR3 has 16 amino acids. The V gene's germline CDR1 is MNHNY and CDR2 SVGAGI (reference sequence). The V and J ends lost 6 bases and 1 base, in that order; junction bases with no gene match: 9. CDR3 residues: CASSGGHRGRQETQYF. In nucleotides, the CDR3 is TGTGCCAGCAGCGGGGGACACAGGGGGCGCCAAGAGACCCAGTACTTC.

This chain connects TRBV15 to TRBJ2-2, with D perhaps TRBD1 (6 bases). This CDR3 spans 13 amino acids. CDR1 and CDR2 from the germline V gene are LNHNV and YYDKDF (reference sequence). Trimming left V 3 bases short and J 7 bases short, with 9 bases between. The CDR3, as DNA: TGTGCCACCAGCAGCAGGGGCCACGGGGAGCTGTTTTTT. This gives the protein CATSSRGHGELFF.

V and J are TRBV19 and TRBJ1-4; 12 nucleotides match TRBD1. V trimming: 4 bases; J trimming: 5 bases; junction bases outside the gene matches: 8. Germline CDR1 LNHDA, CDR2 SQIVND (reference sequence). CDR3 length equals 17 residues. This CDR3 is CASSNRDRGRRNEKLFF. CDR3 in DNA: TGTGCCAGTAGTAACCGGGACAGGGGGCGCCGGAATGAAAAACTGTTTTTT. Based on the CDR3 plus reference TRBV19 and TRBJ1-4, the full variable domain is DGGITQSPKYLFRKEGQNVTLSCEQNLNHDAMYWYRQDPGQGLRLIYYSQIVNDFQKGDIAEGYSVSREKKESFPLTVTSAQKNPTAFYLCASSNRDRGRRNEKLFFGSGTQLSVL.

This rearrangement joins TRBV5-1 to TRBJ2-1, with no clear D. This CDR3 has 14 amino acids. Trimming left V 7 bases short and J 4 bases short, with 15 bases between. Germline-derived CDR1 and CDR2 are SGHRS and YFSETQ. The CDR3, as DNA: TGCGCCAGCGCTGTGAGTGAGAGATACAATGAGCAGTTCTTC. Protein sequence: CASAVSERYNEQFF.

This rearrangement joins TRBV6-5 to TRBJ2-2, with 9 bases fitting TRBD1. With 6 bases clipped from V and 1 base from J, the junction kept 3 bases outside the gene matches. Germline V gene lookup returns CDR1 MNHEY and CDR2 SVGAGI. The CDR3 has 15 residues. CDR3 bases: TGTGCCAGCAGACCGGGACAGGGGAACACCGGGGAGCTGTTTTTT. This gives the protein CASRPGQGNTGELFF.

This clone appeared once. The CDR3 DNA sequence: TGTGCCAGCAGCTCTCCAAAGAGGGCTAGCGGGAGCAGGGAGACCCAGTACTTC. Translation: CASSSPKRASGSRETQYF. The chain couples TRBV11-2 to TRBJ2-5; TRBD2 matches 10 bases. CDR1 and CDR2 from the germline V gene are SGHAT and FQNNGV. Trimming took 4 bases from V and 5 from J; bases not matched to a gene: 16. The length of the CDR3 is 18 residues.

This chain uses TRBV7-9 with TRBJ1-4; 7 nucleotides agree with TRBD1. This CDR3 contains 15 residues. Germline loops: CDR1 SEHNR, CDR2 FQNEAQ (reference sequence). With 5 bases clipped from V and 0 bases from J, the junction kept 3 bases outside the gene matches. The DNA of the CDR3 is TGTGCCAGCAGCCCAGGGACAGCAACTAATGAAAAACTGTTTTTT. Its protein product is CASSPGTATNEKLFF.

The chain employs TRBV19 and TRBJ1-6, with TRBD1 identical over 8 bases. CDR3 length equals 13 residues. Germline values: CDR1 LNHDA, CDR2 SQIVND (reference sequence). V lost 10 bases to trimming and J lost 8 bases; unmatched junction nucleotides: 7. CDR3 loop: CAISDRDYSPLHF. CDR3 DNA: TGTGCCATCTCGGACAGGGACTATTCACCCCTCCACTTT.

The V call is TRBV19, the J call TRBJ2-3; TRBD1 might be the D (6 bases). Germline-derived CDR1 and CDR2 are LNHDA and SQIVND (reference sequence). V shed 6 bases and J shed 6 bases, with 10 bases lying between them. The CDR3 spans 12 residues. This CDR3 reads CASRRGSDTQYF. The CDR3 nucleotides read TGTGCCAGTAGGAGGGGGTCGGATACGCAGTATTTT.

V and J are TRBV7-8 and TRBJ1-2; D unclear. With 1 base removed from V and 2 bases from J, the gap between germline ends came to 14 bases. The CDR3 loop spans 16 amino acids. In germline, CDR1 is SGHVS, CDR2 FQNEAQ. The CDR3 sequence: CASSLGLRGSNYGYTF. The CDR3 nucleotides read TGTGCCAGCAGCTTAGGGCTTAGAGGCTCCAACTATGGCTACACCTTC. Full variable domain (remainder filled in from reference TRBV7-8 and TRBJ1-2): GAGVSQSPRYKVAKRGQDVALRCDPISGHVSLFWYQQALGQGPEFLTYFQNEAQLDKSGLPSDRFFAERPEGSVSTLKIQRTQQEDSAVYLCASSLGLRGSNYGYTFGSGTRLTVV.

This chain connects TRBV6-6 to TRBJ1-2; D is undetermined. Trimming left V 7 bases short and J 0 bases short, with 15 bases between. CDR3 length: 15 residues. Germline-derived CDR1 and CDR2 are MNHNY and SVGAGI (reference sequence). CDR3 amino acids: CASKAPPQANYGYTF. Written as DNA, the CDR3 is TGTGCCAGCAAGGCCCCCCCCCAGGCTAACTATGGCTACACCTTC.

The CDR3: CASSYEGMEAFF. CDR3 DNA sequence: TGTGCCAGCAGTTACGAGGGAATGGAAGCTTTCTTT. The chain has TRBV6-6 and TRBJ1-1, with D uncertain. There are 12 residues in the CDR3. V was shortened by 2 bases and J by 8 bases, with 9 bases between the two germline ends. Germline CDR1 and CDR2: MNHNY and SVGAGI (reference sequence).

V is TRBV11-3 and J is TRBJ1-1, with D maybe TRBD1 (5 bases). Germline V lookup: CDR1 SGHNT, CDR2 YENEEA. The CDR3 runs 14 residues. Trimming shortened V by 6 bases and J by 6 bases, and 17 bases separated the two germline ends. CDR3 nucleotides: TGTGCCAGCAGTCTCGGGAGGGGCGAGTCTGAAGCTTTCTTT. This gives the protein CASSLGRGESEAFF.

The chain joins TRBV10-1 to TRBJ2-5; D ambiguous. Between the trimmed V and J ends, which lost 3 bases and 5 bases, there was a span of 10 bases. CDR1 and CDR2 from the germline V gene are WNHNN and SYGVQD (reference sequence). The CDR3 runs 13 residues. CDR3 region: CASSEYPRETQYF. The CDR3 bases are TGCGCCAGCAGTGAATACCCCCGGGAGACCCAGTACTTC.

V gene TRBV19 combines with J gene TRBJ1-2; 10 positions match TRBD1. The germline V gene encodes CDR1 LNHDA and CDR2 SQIVND (reference sequence). Trimming cost V 6 bases and J 4 bases; bases outside gene matches: 5. There are 14 residues in the CDR3. CDR3 amino acids: CASSRDRGGYGYTF. The CDR3 DNA reads TGTGCCAGTAGCAGGGACAGGGGAGGCTATGGCTACACCTTC.

The chain couples TRBV6-1 to TRBJ1-1, with D perhaps TRBD1 (6 bases). Trimming left V 0 bases short and J 3 bases short, with 20 bases between. The CDR3 spans 18 residues. Looked up from germline, CDR1 is MNHNS and CDR2 is SASEGT. The CDR3 nucleotides read TGTGCCAGCAGTGAAGCGGGGTTCCAGGGGATTGTTGACACTGAAGCTTTCTTT. This codes for CASSEAGFQGIVDTEAFF.

The V and J genes are TRBV13 and TRBJ1-2; D perhaps matches TRBD1 (5 bases). The CDR3 spans 16 residues. Germline values: CDR1 PRHDT, CDR2 FYEKMQ (reference sequence). V was pared by 5 bases and J by 7 bases, with 23 bases between. The CDR3 loop reads CASSPLRKGPDRGYTF. The CDR3 bases are TGTGCCAGCAGCCCATTACGGAAGGGGCCCGATCGTGGCTACACCTTC.

The CDR3 nucleotides are TGTGCCAGCAGTTTGTATGCGGGATCCGAGAACATTCAGTACTTC. Translating gives CASSLYAGSENIQYF. This chain uses TRBV28 with TRBJ2-4, with D possibly TRBD2 on 6 matching bases. Per germline, CDR1 MDHEN and CDR2 SYDVKM. Trimming stripped 3 bases from V and 7 bases from J, with 16 bases between. CDR3 length: 15 amino acids.

The genes are TRBV9 and TRBJ1-1, with D unresolved. CDR3 length: 12 amino acids. The V gene lost 2 bases and the J gene lost 3 bases, with 5 bases spanning the gap. In germline, CDR1 is SGDLS, CDR2 YYNGEE. As DNA, the CDR3 is TGTGCCAGCAGCGTGGGCTACACTGAAGCTTTCTTT. Amino acids: CASSVGYTEAFF.

The chain uses TRBV29-1 and TRBJ2-1, with 12 nucleotides matching TRBD1. Germline V gene data show CDR1 as SQVTM and CDR2 as ANQGSEA. The CDR3 is made up of 15 amino acids. V shed 3 bases, J shed 7 bases, and the junction held 7 bases outside the gene matches. The CDR3 DNA reads TGCAGCGTTGACAGGGTGGGACAGGGGGCGAATGAGCAGTTCTTC. It encodes CSVDRVGQGANEQFF.